This T cell receptor beta chain originates from a study of blood T cell repertoires in COVID-19. Turning to the study itself: Material from acute and convalescent COVID-19 was sourced from the United States, Italy and Spain. In each case, the material was cDNA or gDNA derived from T cells, B-cell-depleted T cells, or PBMCs.

As handled by the study authors: Nucleated cell counts were estimated from reference gene primer amplification. Sequenced by immunoSEQ multiplex PCR; TCRdb stores in-frame clones only, minus some. V, J and clone size are those of that table, while D and trimming were read from the DNA. The sample shows about 340,000 clones, 88% of them seen only once. A Seattle source enrolled patients during active infection and followed them longitudinally. Germline CDR1 reads KGHSH; CDR2 reads LQKENI. The V end lost 2 bases, the J end lost 8 bases, and 12 bases lay between the germline ends. The CDR3 consists of 14 residues.

The V gene is TRBV18, the J gene TRBJ1-4; D unresolved. The TCR was taken from a woman aged 65 to 85 with COVID-19, enrolled during active disease. The sample consisted of peripheral blood. In DNA form, the CDR3 reads TGTGCCAGCTCACCAGGTCACGCGGGCGAAAAACTGTTTTTT. Its translation is CASSPGHAGEKLFF.